The clone carrying this T cell receptor beta chain was observed a handful of times. The antigen remains undetermined. Treatment indicated: oral pan-JAK inhibitor, 5-10 mg twice daily. The sorting of PBMCs gave CD4+ and CD8+ T cells. Sequencing used cDNA as its template, made by extracting RNA and reverse transcribing it. TCRdb keeps only in-frame clones here, not all; method: immunoSEQ multiplex PCR. The repertoire has approximately 180,000 clones, about 48% of them found once; the top ten carry more than 10%. The data derive from a study of CD8+ T cells in alopecia areata. Study findings and constraints: Many expanded lesional clones persisted in scalp and blood during tofacitinib.

This TCR was sampled from a human donor with alopecia areata. The material sequenced was CD8+ T cells sorted from blood, taken at week 24, from a patient treated with tofacitinib.

The CDR3 bases are TGTGCCAGCAGAGACAATACCGGGGAGCTGTTTTTT. Translation: CASRDNTGELFF. The genes are TRBV6-5 and TRBJ2-2; D is unresolved. Germline lookup yields CDR1 MNHEY and CDR2 SVGAGI. CDR3 length: 12 residues. V shed 6 bases and J shed 5 bases, with 7 bases lying between them.